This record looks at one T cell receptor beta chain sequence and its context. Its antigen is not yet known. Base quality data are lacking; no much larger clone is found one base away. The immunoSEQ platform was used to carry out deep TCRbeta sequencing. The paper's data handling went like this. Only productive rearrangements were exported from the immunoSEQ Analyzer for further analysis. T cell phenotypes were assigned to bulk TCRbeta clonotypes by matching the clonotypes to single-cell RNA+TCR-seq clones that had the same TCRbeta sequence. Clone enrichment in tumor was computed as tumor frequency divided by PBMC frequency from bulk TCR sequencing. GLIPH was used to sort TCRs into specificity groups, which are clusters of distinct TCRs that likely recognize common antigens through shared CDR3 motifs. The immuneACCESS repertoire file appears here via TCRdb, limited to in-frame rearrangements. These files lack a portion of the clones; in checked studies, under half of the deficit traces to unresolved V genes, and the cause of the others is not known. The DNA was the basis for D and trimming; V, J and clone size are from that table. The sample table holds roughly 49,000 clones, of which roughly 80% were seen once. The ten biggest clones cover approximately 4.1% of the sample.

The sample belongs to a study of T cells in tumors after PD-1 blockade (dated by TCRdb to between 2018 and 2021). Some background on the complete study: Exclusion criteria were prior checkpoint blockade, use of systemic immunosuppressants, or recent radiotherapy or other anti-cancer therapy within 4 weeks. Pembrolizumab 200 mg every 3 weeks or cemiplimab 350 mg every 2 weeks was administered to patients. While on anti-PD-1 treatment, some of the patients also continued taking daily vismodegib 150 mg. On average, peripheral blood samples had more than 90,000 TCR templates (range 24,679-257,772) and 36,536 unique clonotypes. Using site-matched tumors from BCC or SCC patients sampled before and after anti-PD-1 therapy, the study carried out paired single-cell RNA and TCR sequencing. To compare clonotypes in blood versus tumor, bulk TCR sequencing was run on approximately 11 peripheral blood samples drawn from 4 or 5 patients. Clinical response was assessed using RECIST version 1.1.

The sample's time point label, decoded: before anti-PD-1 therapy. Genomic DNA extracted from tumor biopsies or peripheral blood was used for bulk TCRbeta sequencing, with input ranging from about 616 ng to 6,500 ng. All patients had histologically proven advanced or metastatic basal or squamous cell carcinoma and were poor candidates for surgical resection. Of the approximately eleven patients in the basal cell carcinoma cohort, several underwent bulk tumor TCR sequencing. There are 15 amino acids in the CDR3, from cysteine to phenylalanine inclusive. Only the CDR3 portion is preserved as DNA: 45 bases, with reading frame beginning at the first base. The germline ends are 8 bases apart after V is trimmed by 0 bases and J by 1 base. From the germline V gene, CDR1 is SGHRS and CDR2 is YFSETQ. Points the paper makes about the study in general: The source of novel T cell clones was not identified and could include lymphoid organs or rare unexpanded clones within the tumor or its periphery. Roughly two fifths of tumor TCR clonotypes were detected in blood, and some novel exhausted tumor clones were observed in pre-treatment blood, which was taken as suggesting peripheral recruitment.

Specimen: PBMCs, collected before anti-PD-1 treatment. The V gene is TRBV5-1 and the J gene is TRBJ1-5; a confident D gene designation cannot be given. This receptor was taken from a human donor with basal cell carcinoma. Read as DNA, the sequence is TGCGCCAGCAGCTTGGAAGGGTTAAGCAATCAGCCCCAGCATTTT. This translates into CASSLEGLSNQPQHF.